This T cell receptor (beta chain) originates from a study of blood T cell repertoires in COVID-19. Study as a whole: The analysed material was cDNA or gDNA that came from T cells, B-cell-depleted T cells, or PBMCs.

The CDR3 length is 14 residues. With 3 bases removed from V and 2 bases from J, the gap between germline ends came to 10 bases. Germline values: CDR1 SGHRS, CDR2 YFSETQ. Authors' methods: From reference gene primer amplification, estimates of nucleated cell counts were derived. Repertoires were generated with immunoSEQ multiplex PCR, while TCRdb's copy carries only in-frame clones and drops some. V, J and clone size are those of that table, while D and trimming were read from the DNA. The data show more than 95,000 clones, around 87% seen once. The chain joins TRBV5-1 to TRBJ2-3; D perhaps matches TRBD2 (5 bases). The sequence was collected from a man aged 50-60 years with acute or convalescent COVID-19. Sequencing input: peripheral blood. The CDR3 loop is CASSSGLYTDTQYF. In DNA, the CDR3 is TGCGCCAGCAGCTCCGGACTTTACACAGATACGCAGTATTTT.